This TCR beta chain comes out of a study of vaccination effects on CD4 cells after COVID-19. Study details: The participants, recipients of two vaccine doses, got either BNT162b2 or mRNA-1273.

With respect to this clone: The target antigen is unknown.

Profiling relied on immunoSEQ multiplex PCR, and the TCRdb table lists in-frame clones only, not all of them. This sample carries 26,000 or so clones, around 82% of them seen once, and the ten largest clones take about 16%. V gave up 2 bases and J gave up 0 bases, with 12 bases separating them. Germline CDR1 and CDR2: KGHSH and LQKENI. This CDR3 has 16 residues. Using viral peptide pools, the ViraFEST assay grew out antigen-specific CD4+ T cells prior to sequencing. Following 10 days of culture, CD4+ T cells were isolated. PCR-confirmed SARS-CoV-2 infection occurred in the person between March and December 2020.

The sample in question was CD4+ T cells from PBMCs cultured with HCoV-NL63 spike peptides, obtained before COVID-19 vaccination. The clonotype was recovered from a human donor who had a prior SARS-CoV-2 infection. The chain recombines TRBV18 with TRBJ2-3; tentative D call: TRBD2 (5 bases). CDR3 loop: CASSPFTGSSTDTQYF. CDR3 bases: TGTGCCAGCTCACCATTTACGGGGTCTAGCACAGATACGCAGTATTTT. The full variable domain, completed using reference TRBV18 and TRBJ2-3, is NAGVMQNPRHLVRRRGQEARLRCSPMKGHSHVYWYRQLPEEGLKFMVYLQKENIIDESGMPKERFSAEFPKEGPSILRIQQVVRGDSAAYFCASSPFTGSSTDTQYFGPGTRLTVL.